The 9 T cell receptor beta chains listed next were all sequenced from one sample in a study of PD-1 blockade in classical Hodgkin lymphoma. Brentuximab vedotin exposure varied, and every patient relapsed after autologous stem cell transplantation. The protocol was immunoSEQ multiplex PCR, while the TCRdb copy is restricted to in-frame clones and leaves out a portion. The sample records around 31,000 clones, around 70% being singletons. Here the sequenced sample was peripheral blood mononuclear cells (PBMCs), taken before the second cycle of nivolumab. Receptor source: a human donor with classical Hodgkin lymphoma.

This clone was detected a few times. The CDR3 DNA is TGTGCCTGGAGTGGACAGGGGTACGGCGAGCAGTACTTC. It is translated as CAWSGQGYGEQYF. The chain links TRBV30 to TRBJ2-7; 8 bases map to TRBD1. Germline CDR1 reads GTSNPN; CDR2 reads SVGIG (reference sequence). The CDR3 contains 13 residues. J was trimmed by 6 bases and V by 1 base; bases with no gene match: 5.

The gene calls are TRBV7-2 and TRBJ1-4, with D possibly being TRBD1 (5 bases). V lost 1 base, J lost 3 bases, and 9 bases lay in between. Per the germline V gene, CDR1 is SGHTA and CDR2 is FQGNSA. The CDR3 extends over 15 amino acids. CDR3 protein: CASSLGGAANEKLFF. CDR3 in DNA: TGTGCCAGCAGCTTAGGGGGCGCAGCTAATGAAAAACTGTTTTTT.

The V gene is TRBV5-1, the J gene TRBJ2-5; D could derive from TRBD1 or TRBD2 (5 bases each). Looked up from germline, CDR1 is SGHRS and CDR2 is YFSETQ. With 3 bases removed from V and 4 bases from J, the gap between germline ends came to 13 bases. The CDR3 consists of 14 residues. Here the CDR3 reads CASSSDGTGETQYF. As DNA, the CDR3 is TGCGCCAGCAGCTCTGACGGGACCGGAGAGACCCAGTACTTC. Using reference TRBV5-1 and TRBJ2-5 for the parts outside the CDR3, the full variable domain is KAGVTQTPRYLIKTRGQQVTLSCSPISGHRSVSWYQQTPGQGLQFLFEYFSETQRNKGNFPGRFSGRQFSNSRSEMNVSTLELGDSALYLCASSSDGTGETQYFGPGTRLLVL.

The gene calls are TRBV2 and TRBJ1-6, with 7 bases that match TRBD1. This CDR3 comprises 16 residues. The V and J ends lost 6 bases and 7 bases, in that order; junction bases with no gene match: 12. Germline CDR1 SNHLY, CDR2 FYNNEI. Here the CDR3 reads CASRRDSLSSNSPLHF. CDR3 sequence (DNA): TGTGCCAGCAGAAGGGACAGCCTTTCTTCAAATTCACCCCTCCACTTT.

This rearrangement joins TRBV7-9 to TRBJ2-3, with D perhaps TRBD1 or TRBD2 (5 bases each). The germline V and J ends were trimmed by 5 bases and 6 bases, with 12 bases remaining between them. The germline CDR1 and CDR2 sequences are SEHNR and FQNEAQ (reference sequence). This CDR3 region has 13 residues. The CDR3 coding sequence is TGTGCCAGCAGCCACGGCAGGGAGGATACGCAGTATTTT. It yields the protein CASSHGREDTQYF.

This clone was detected only a few times. The CDR3 sequence: CASSSQSAGTQYF. CDR3 sequence (DNA): TGTGCCAGCAGTTCGCAGTCAGCGGGTACCCAGTACTTC. This rearrangement joins TRBV27 to TRBJ2-5; D is perhaps TRBD2 (6 bases). Germline loops: CDR1 MNHEY, CDR2 SMNVEV (reference sequence). The CDR3 sequence is 13 residues long. The germline V and J ends were trimmed by 4 bases and 8 bases, with 14 bases remaining between them.

The V call is TRBV7-9, the J call TRBJ2-3, with D tentatively TRBD2 (5 bases). CDR3 length: 13 amino acids. Germline V gene sequence: CDR1 SEHNR, CDR2 FQNEAQ (reference sequence). V was clipped by 5 bases and J by 3 bases, with 9 bases between them. The CDR3 DNA sequence: TGTGCCAGCAGCGTACTAGAGACAGATACGCAGTATTTT. Translating gives CASSVLETDTQYF.

This clone appeared once. The CDR3 sequence: CASGADSLNQPQHF. DNA of the CDR3: TGTGCTAGTGGAGCAGACAGCCTCAATCAGCCCCAGCATTTT. The V and J genes are TRBV12-5 and TRBJ1-5; D may be TRBD1 (5 bases). The length of the CDR3 is 14 residues. V lost 6 bases and J 3 bases, leaving 12 bases between the germline ends. Germline values: CDR1 LGHNT, CDR2 FRNRAP.

The chain's CDR3 is CASSWNSGRARTGELFF. The CDR3 DNA is TGTGCCAGCAGCTGGAATAGCGGGAGGGCGCGCACCGGGGAGCTGTTTTTT. The chain links TRBV7-9 to TRBJ2-2; 11 nucleotides align to TRBD2. V lost 4 bases and J lost 4; bases outside the gene matches: 8. The V gene's germline CDR1 is SEHNR and CDR2 FQNEAQ (reference sequence). This CDR3 region has 17 residues. Variable domain in full (rest from reference TRBV7-9 and TRBJ2-2): DTGVSQNPRHKITKRGQNVTFRCDPISEHNRLYWYRQTLGQGPEFLTYFQNEAQLEKSRLLSDRFSAERPKGSFSTLEIQRTEQGDSAMYLCASSWNSGRARTGELFFGEGSRLTVL.